Listed below are T cell receptor beta chains from one sample, sequenced in a study of immune characterization of retroperitoneal liposarcoma. From the PCR reads, TCRdb called clonotypes with MiXCR, one entry per CDR3 protein. This sample has roughly 8,000 distinct CDR3 sequences, with less than 30% found just once. Sequencing used blood. These receptors all stem from a male donor with retroperitoneal liposarcoma. CDR3s include the opening cysteine and the closing phenylalanine or tryptophan.

v_call	j_call	cdr3_aa
TRBV10-3	TRBJ2-1	CAIKRAGTDNEQFF
TRBV10-3	TRBJ2-2	CAISAGGAVNTGELFF
TRBV30	TRBJ1-4	CAWSADRLGEKLFF
TRBV12-3/TRBV12-4	TRBJ2-1	CASIEANSRTGEQFF
TRBV6-5	TRBJ2-2	CASRRDRVTGELFF
TRBV12-3/TRBV12-4	TRBJ2-2	CASSRGAGELFF
TRBV6-5	-	CASSYGTANEQYF
TRBV7-2	-	CASSLAGTGTEQYF
TRBV12-3/TRBV12-4	TRBJ1-5	CASSSRRYQPQHF
TRBV20-1	TRBJ2-1	CSSRTGRGYEQFF
TRBV6-1	TRBJ2-3	CATSLAGITDTQYF
TRBV6-1	TRBJ2-3	CASSDTGKLDTQYF
TRBV12-3/TRBV12-4	TRBJ2-7	CASTLAGVVYEQYF
TRBV6-1	TRBJ2-2	CASSEVGGSLTGELFF
TRBV12-3/TRBV12-4	TRBJ2-3	CASSFGLAGGTDTQYF
TRBV6-5	TRBJ1-4	CASSYGTTNEKLFF
TRBV6-1	TRBJ2-1	CASSQDTDSSSYEQFF